Below are 5 T cell receptor beta chains sequenced from a single sample in a study of blood T cells in healthy people across ages. Together with a sample-barcoded 5' primer, a J-beta primer mix was included in a second PCR lasting roughly 6 to 12 cycles. TCRdb fed the 5' RACE reads into MiXCR, producing one record per CDR3 protein. The sample holds 1.6 million or so distinct CDR3 sequences, about 31% seen once. The sample comprised blood. The receptors originated from a woman in her 30s in good health.

The rearrangement links TRBV9 to TRBJ1-5; weak D call: TRBD1 (5 bases). Germline values: CDR1 SGDLS, CDR2 YYNGEE. V dropped 3 bases and J dropped 0 bases, with 13 bases sitting between them. The CDR3 contains 16 residues. CDR3 in amino acids: CASSAGAGYSNQPQHF. For the CDR3, the DNA is TGTGCCAGCAGCGCTGGGGCGGGGTATAGCAATCAGCCCCAGCATTTT. Full variable domain (remainder filled in from reference TRBV9 and TRBJ1-5): DSGVTQTPKHLITATGQRVTLRCSPRSGDLSVYWYQQSLDQGLQFLIQYYNGEERAKGNILERFSAQQFPDLHSELNLSSLELGDSALYFCASSAGAGYSNQPQHFGDGTRLSIL.

The CDR3 here is CASSVIKRGVFTDTQYF. The CDR3 coding sequence is TGTGCCAGCAGCGTTATCAAACGGGGGGTATTCACAGATACGCAGTATTTT. The chain combines TRBV9 with TRBJ2-3, with 7 positions matching TRBD2. Per germline, CDR1 SGDLS and CDR2 YYNGEE. CDR3 size: 17 residues. J gave up 2 bases and V 2 bases, and 11 bases lay outside the gene matches.

The J gene is TRBJ2-1, the V gene TRBV4-1; TRBD1 might be the D (7 bases). From germline, CDR1 is MGHRA and CDR2 YSYEKL. The CDR3 is made up of 17 amino acids. V was pared by 4 bases and J by 7 bases, with 23 bases between. The CDR3 DNA sequence: TGCGCCAGCAGCCGGGGAGCTGCCAGGGGGGTCGGGAATGAGCAGTTCTTC. Translating it yields CASSRGAARGVGNEQFF.

The chain recombines TRBV9 with TRBJ2-1, with a tentative D call TRBD2 (6 bases). The CDR3 has 15 amino acids. Germline lookup yields CDR1 SGDLS and CDR2 YYNGEE. Deletions cut 3 bases from V and 4 bases from J, with 14 bases between. The CDR3 coding sequence is TGTGCCAGCAGCGCGGCCGGGACTGGGTACAATGAGCAGTTCTTC. It yields the protein CASSAAGTGYNEQFF. Filled out from reference TRBV9 and TRBJ2-1, the complete variable domain reads DSGVTQTPKHLITATGQRVTLRCSPRSGDLSVYWYQQSLDQGLQFLIQYYNGEERAKGNILERFSAQQFPDLHSELNLSSLELGDSALYFCASSAAGTGYNEQFFGPGTRLTVL.

The chain is built from TRBV7-9 and TRBJ2-7, with D uncertain. This CDR3 is built from 15 residues. Trimming took 4 bases from V and 6 from J, leaving 19 bases between them. The germline CDR1 and CDR2 sequences are SEHNR and FQNEAQ (reference sequence). The CDR3 sequence is CASSSPRHGLGEQYF. CDR3 sequence (DNA): TGTGCCAGCAGCTCGCCCAGGCATGGGCTAGGCGAGCAGTACTTC.